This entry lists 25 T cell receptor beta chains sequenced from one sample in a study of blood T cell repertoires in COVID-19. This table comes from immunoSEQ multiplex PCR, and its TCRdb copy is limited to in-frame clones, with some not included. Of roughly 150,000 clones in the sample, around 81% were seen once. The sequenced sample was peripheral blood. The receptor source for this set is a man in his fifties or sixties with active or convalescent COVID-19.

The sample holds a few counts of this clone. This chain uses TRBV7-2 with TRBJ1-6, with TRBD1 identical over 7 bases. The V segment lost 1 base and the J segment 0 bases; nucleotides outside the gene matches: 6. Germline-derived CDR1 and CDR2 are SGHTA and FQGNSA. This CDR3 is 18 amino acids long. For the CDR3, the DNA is TGTGCCAGCAGCTTAGGCCTGACAGGGAGCTCCTATAATTCACCCCTCCACTTT. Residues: CASSLGLTGSSYNSPLHF. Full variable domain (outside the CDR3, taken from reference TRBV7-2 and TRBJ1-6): GAGVSQSPSNKVTEKGKDVELRCDPISGHTALYWYRQSLGQGLEFLIYFQGNSAPDKSGLPSDRFSAERTGGSVSTLTIQRTQQEDSAVYLCASSLGLTGSSYNSPLHFGNGTRLTVT.

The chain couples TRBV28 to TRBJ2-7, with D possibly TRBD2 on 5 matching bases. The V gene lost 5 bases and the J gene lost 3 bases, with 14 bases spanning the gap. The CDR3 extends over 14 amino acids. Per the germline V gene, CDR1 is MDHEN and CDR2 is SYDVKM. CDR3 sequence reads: CASSPGVAHYEQYF. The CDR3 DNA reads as TGTGCCAGCAGTCCCGGGGTAGCACACTACGAGCAGTACTTC.

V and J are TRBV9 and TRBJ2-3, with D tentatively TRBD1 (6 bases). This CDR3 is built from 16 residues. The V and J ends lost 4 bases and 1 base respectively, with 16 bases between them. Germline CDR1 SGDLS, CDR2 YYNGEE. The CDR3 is CASSPQGLSGTDTQYF. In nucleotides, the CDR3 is TGTGCCAGCAGCCCACAGGGCCTGTCTGGCACAGATACGCAGTATTTT.

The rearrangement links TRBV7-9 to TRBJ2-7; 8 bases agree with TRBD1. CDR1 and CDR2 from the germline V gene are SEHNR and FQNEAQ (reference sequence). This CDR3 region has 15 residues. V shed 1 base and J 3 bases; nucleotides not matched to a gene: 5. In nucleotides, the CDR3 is TGTGCCAGCAGCTTAGGACAGGGGACCGACTACGAGCAGTACTTC. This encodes CASSLGQGTDYEQYF.

The CDR3 spells CASRIRGTGNQPQHF. In DNA, the CDR3 is TGTGCCAGCAGAATTAGGGGGACAGGGAATCAGCCCCAGCATTTT. The chain carries TRBV6-1 and TRBJ1-5; 9 nucleotides align to TRBD1. Germline V gene data show CDR1 as MNHNS and CDR2 as SASEGT. The CDR3 extends over 15 amino acids. Trimming cost V 6 bases and J 4 bases; bases outside gene matches: 7.

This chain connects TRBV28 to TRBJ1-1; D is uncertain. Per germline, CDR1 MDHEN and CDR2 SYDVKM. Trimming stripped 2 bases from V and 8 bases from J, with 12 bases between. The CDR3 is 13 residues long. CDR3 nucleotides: TGTGCCAGCAGTTTAAATCCGGGTGGGGAAGCTTTCTTT. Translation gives CASSLNPGGEAFF.

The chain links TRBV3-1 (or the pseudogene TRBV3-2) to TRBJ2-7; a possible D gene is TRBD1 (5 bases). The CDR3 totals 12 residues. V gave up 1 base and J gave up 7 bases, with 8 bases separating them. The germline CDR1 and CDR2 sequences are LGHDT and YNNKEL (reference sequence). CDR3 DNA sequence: TGTGCCAGCAGCCAAGCCCGACAGGAGCAGTACTTC. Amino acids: CASSQARQEQYF.

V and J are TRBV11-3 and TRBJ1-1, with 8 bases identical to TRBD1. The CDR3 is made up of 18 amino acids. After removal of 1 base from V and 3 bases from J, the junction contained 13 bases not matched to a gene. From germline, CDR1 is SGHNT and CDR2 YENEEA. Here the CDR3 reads CASSLVPQGQDSDTEAFF. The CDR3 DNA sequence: TGTGCCAGCAGCTTAGTACCCCAGGGACAGGATTCGGACACTGAAGCTTTCTTT.

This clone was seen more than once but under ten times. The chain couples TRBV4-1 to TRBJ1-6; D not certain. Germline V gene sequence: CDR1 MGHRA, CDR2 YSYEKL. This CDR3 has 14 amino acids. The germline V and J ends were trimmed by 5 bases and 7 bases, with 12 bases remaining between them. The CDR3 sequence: CASSFVETNSPLHF. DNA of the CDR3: TGCGCCAGCAGCTTCGTAGAAACCAATTCACCCCTCCACTTT.

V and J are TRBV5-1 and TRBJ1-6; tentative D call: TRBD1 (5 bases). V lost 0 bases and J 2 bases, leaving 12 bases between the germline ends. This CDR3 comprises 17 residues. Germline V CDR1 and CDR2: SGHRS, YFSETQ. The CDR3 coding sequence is TGCGCCAGCAGCTTGGCCGAGGCAGGGCCCTATAATTCACCCCTCCACTTT. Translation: CASSLAEAGPYNSPLHF.

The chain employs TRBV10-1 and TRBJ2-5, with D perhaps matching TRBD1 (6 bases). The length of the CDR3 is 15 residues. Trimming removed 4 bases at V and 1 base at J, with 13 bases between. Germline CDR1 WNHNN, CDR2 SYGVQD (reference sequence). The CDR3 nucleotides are TGCGCCAGCAGTGCGTCCCAGGGGTTCCAAGAGACCCAGTACTTC. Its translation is CASSASQGFQETQYF.

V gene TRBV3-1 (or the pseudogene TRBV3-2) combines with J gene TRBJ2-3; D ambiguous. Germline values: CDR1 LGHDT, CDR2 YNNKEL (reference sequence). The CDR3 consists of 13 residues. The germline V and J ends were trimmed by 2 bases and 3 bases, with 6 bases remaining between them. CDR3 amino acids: CASSQHATDTQYF. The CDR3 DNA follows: TGTGCCAGCAGCCAACATGCGACAGATACGCAGTATTTT.

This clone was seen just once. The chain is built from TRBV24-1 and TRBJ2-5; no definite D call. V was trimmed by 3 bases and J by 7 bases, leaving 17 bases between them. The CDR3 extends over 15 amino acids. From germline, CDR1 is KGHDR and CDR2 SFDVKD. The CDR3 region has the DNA TGTGCCACCAGTGATCCGCAGGTCGACCTTCGGACCCAGTACTTC. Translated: CATSDPQVDLRTQYF.

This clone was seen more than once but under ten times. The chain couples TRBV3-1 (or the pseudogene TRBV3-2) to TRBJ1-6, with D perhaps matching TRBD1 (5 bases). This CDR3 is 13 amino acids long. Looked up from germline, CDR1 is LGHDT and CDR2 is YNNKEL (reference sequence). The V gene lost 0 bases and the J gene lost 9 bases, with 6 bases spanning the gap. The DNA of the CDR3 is TGTGCCAGCAGCCAAGATAGGGGTTCACCCCTCCACTTT. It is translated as CASSQDRGSPLHF.

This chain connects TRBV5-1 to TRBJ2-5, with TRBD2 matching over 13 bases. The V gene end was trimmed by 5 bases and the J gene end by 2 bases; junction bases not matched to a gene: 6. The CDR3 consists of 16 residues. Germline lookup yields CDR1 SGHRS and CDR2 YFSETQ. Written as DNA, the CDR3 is TGCGCCAGCAGGAGGACTAGCGGGAGAACACAAGAGACCCAGTACTTC. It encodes CASRRTSGRTQETQYF.

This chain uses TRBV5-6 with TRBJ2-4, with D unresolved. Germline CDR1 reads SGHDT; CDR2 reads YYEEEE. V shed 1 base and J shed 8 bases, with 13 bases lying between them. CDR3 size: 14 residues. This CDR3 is CASSLWMNQDIQYF. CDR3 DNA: TGTGCCAGCAGCTTGTGGATGAATCAGGACATTCAGTACTTC. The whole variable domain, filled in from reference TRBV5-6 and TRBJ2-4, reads DAGVTQSPTHLIKTRGQQVTLRCSPKSGHDTVSWYQQALGQGPQFIFQYYEEEERQRGNFPDRFSGHQFPNYSSELNVNALLLGDSALYLCASSLWMNQDIQYFGAGTRLSVL.

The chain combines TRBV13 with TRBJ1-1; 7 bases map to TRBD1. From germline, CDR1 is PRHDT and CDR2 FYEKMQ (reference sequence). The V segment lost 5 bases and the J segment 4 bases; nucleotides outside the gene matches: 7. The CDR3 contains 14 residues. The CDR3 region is CASSRTGDGTEAFF. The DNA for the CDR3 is TGTGCCAGCAGCCGGACAGGTGATGGCACTGAAGCTTTCTTT.

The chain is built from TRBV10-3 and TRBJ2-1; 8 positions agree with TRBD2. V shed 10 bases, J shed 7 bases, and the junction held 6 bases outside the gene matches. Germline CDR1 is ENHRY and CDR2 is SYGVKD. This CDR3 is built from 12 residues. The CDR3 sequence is CATKTSDNEQFF. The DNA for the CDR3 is TGTGCCACTAAGACTAGCGATAATGAGCAGTTCTTC.

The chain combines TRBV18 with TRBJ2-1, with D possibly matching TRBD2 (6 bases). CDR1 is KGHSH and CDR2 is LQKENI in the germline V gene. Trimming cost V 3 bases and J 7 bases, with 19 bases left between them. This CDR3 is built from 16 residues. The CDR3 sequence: CASSPGSQVRGNEQFF. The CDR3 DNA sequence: TGTGCCAGCTCACCGGGGAGTCAGGTTCGGGGGAATGAGCAGTTCTTC. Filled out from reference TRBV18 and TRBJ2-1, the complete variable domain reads NAGVMQNPRHLVRRRGQEARLRCSPMKGHSHVYWYRQLPEEGLKFMVYLQKENIIDESGMPKERFSAEFPKEGPSILRIQQVVRGDSAAYFCASSPGSQVRGNEQFFGPGTRLTVL.

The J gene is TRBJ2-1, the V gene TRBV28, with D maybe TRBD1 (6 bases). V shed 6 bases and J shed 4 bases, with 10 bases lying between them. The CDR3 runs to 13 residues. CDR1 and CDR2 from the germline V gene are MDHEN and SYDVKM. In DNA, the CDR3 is TGTGCCAGCAGGGGGACAAAGTACAATGAGCAGTTCTTC. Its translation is CASRGTKYNEQFF.

CDR3 region: CASSSGTAVEAFF. The CDR3 coding sequence is TGTGCCAGCAGTTCTGGGACAGCCGTTGAAGCTTTCTTT. The V and J genes are TRBV12-3 or TRBV12-4 and TRBJ1-1; TRBD1 matches at 7 bases. The CDR3 has 13 amino acids. Germline trimming cut 4 bases from V and 7 bases from J; bases unmatched to any gene: 6.

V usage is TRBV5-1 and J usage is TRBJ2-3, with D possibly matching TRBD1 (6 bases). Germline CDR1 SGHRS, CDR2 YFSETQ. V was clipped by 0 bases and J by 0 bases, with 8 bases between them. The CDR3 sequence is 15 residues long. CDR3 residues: CASSLVGTSTDTQYF. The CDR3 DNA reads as TGCGCCAGCAGCTTGGTTGGGACAAGCACAGATACGCAGTATTTT.

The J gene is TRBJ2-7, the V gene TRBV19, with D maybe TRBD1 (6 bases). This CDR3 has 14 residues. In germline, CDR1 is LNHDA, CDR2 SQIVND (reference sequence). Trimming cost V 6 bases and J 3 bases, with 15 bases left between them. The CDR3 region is CASRQDRTHYEQYF. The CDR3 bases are TGTGCCAGTAGACAGGACAGAACGCACTACGAGCAGTACTTC.

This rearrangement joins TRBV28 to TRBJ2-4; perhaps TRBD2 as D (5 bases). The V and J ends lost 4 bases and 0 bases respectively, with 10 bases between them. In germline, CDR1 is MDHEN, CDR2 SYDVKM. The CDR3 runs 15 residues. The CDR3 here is CASSSFSEAKNIQYF. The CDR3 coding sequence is TGTGCCAGCAGTTCCTTTAGCGAAGCCAAAAACATTCAGTACTTC.

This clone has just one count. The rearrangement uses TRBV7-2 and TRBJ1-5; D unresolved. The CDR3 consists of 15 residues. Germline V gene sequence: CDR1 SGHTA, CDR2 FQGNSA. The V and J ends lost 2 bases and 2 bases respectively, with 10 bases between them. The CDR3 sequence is CASSLSGLGNQPQHF. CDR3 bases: TGTGCCAGCAGCTTAAGCGGCCTGGGCAATCAGCCCCAGCATTTT.